Each of the 5 T cell receptor beta chains below was sequenced from the same sample in a study of beta chain features in type 1 diabetes. TCRB transcripts that were expressed got sequenced, as all of the isolated RNA had been reverse transcribed. This table comes from immunoSEQ multiplex PCR, and its TCRdb copy is limited to in-frame clones, with some not included. The data show 350,000 to 450,000 clones, with about 14% seen just once and roughly 0.017% held by the top ten. The source material was naive CD4+ T cells from blood. These receptors all come from a woman between 18 and 29 years old in good health.

The J gene is TRBJ2-1, the V gene TRBV30; perhaps TRBD1 as D (5 bases). The CDR3 length is 13 residues. The V gene's germline CDR1 is GTSNPN and CDR2 SVGIG (reference sequence). Trimming removed 2 bases from V and 6 bases from J, with 11 bases in between. The CDR3 DNA reads TGTGCCTGGAGTAGGGGCCAAGGCAATGAGCAGTTCTTC. Its translation is CAWSRGQGNEQFF.

This clone appeared a few times. Mismatch with germline at one junction end may stem from a read error. V is TRBV20-1 and J is TRBJ1-1; D is perhaps TRBD1 (5 bases). The length of the CDR3 is 10 residues. CDR1 is DFQATT and CDR2 is SNEGSKA in the germline V gene (reference sequence). CDR3 residues: CSLGGGGGEF. In DNA form, the CDR3 reads TGCAGTTTAGGCGGGGGGGGAGGAGAGTTT.

This clone was picked up a small number of times. Here the CDR3 reads CASRPMGQGTEAFF. The CDR3 coding sequence is TGCGCCAGCAGGCCGATGGGACAGGGGACTGAAGCTTTCTTT. This chain connects TRBV5-1 to TRBJ1-1, with 10 bases identical to TRBD1. This CDR3 comprises 14 residues. Germline CDR1 and CDR2: SGHRS and YFSETQ. V trimming: 5 bases; J trimming: 5 bases; junction bases outside the gene matches: 6.

The chain combines TRBV29-1 with TRBJ2-1; 7 bases match TRBD2. Trimming took 6 bases from V and 2 from J; bases not matched to a gene: 4. Germline-derived CDR1 and CDR2 are SQVTM and ANQGSEA. CDR3 length equals 13 residues. Written as DNA, the CDR3 is TGCAGCGTCTTAGCGGGTACCTACAATGAGCAGTTCTTC. Its protein is CSVLAGTYNEQFF.

The chain couples TRBV18 to TRBJ2-3; D not resolved. V lost 3 bases to trimming and J lost 6 bases, with 4 bases between them. This CDR3 has 11 amino acids. Germline V gene lookup returns CDR1 KGHSH and CDR2 LQKENI. The CDR3 loop is CASSPRDTQYF. The CDR3 DNA is TGTGCCAGCTCACCCCGGGATACGCAGTATTTT.